This T cell receptor (beta chain) comes out of a study of blood T cell repertoires in COVID-19. Background on the study: Samples taken during acute and convalescent COVID-19 were collected in the United States, Italy and Spain.

Authors' methods: Amplifying reference gene primers gave estimates of nucleated cell counts. The protocol was immunoSEQ multiplex PCR, while the TCRdb copy is restricted to in-frame clones and leaves out a portion. V and J calls and clone size are as listed in that table; D and trimming were resolved from the DNA. The sample includes around 100,000 clones, 82% seen only once; the top ten take 7% to 9.5%. Concerning this clone: Distinct nucleotide sequences in the sample also encode this CDR3.

Trimming took off 4 bases at V and 2 bases at J, with 9 bases between the two ends. This CDR3 is 13 amino acids long. The germline V gene has CDR1 SNHLY and CDR2 FYNNEI. The gene calls are TRBV2 and TRBJ2-7; D is ambiguous. The clonotype comes from a man in his 70s with acute or convalescent COVID-19. The specimen was peripheral blood. CDR3 in amino acids: CASSVGTTYEQYF. CDR3 coding DNA: TGTGCCAGCAGTGTTGGCACAACCTACGAGCAGTACTTC.